The source of this T cell receptor beta chain is a study of blood T cell repertoires in COVID-19. Study-level information: The study drew acute and convalescent COVID-19 samples from the United States, Italy and Spain. PBMCs, B-cell-depleted T cells, or T cells were the source of the cDNA or gDNA that made up the material.

V dropped 1 base and J dropped 3 bases, with 10 bases sitting between them. The germline gives CDR1 SEHNR, CDR2 FQNEAQ (reference sequence). This CDR3 comprises 14 residues. Per the original methods: It was from reference gene primer amplification that nucleated cell counts were estimated. Libraries were prepared by immunoSEQ multiplex PCR; TCRdb keeps only in-frame clonotypes and omits some of them. The V and J calls and clone size are taken from that table; D and trimming were inferred from the DNA. The sample records some 150,000 clones, about four fifths being singletons. The chain joins TRBV7-9 to TRBJ2-7, with D tentatively TRBD2 (7 bases). The sample taken for sequencing was peripheral blood. The source is a man aged 40-55 years who had recovered from COVID-19. CDR3 nucleotide sequence: TGTGCCAGCAGCTTAGAAGGGGGGGACTACGAGCAGTACTTC. Its translation: CASSLEGGDYEQYF.